This section outlines one TCR beta chain sequence together with its context. The data derive from a study of technical replicates of blood from a few donors. Germline V gives CDR1 LGHNA, CDR2 YNFKEQ. The CDR3 contains 16 residues. V shed 1 base, J shed 4 bases, and the junction held 4 bases outside the gene matches. TCRdb keeps only in-frame clones here, not all; method: immunoSEQ multiplex PCR. Of some 64,000 clones listed, around 92% are singletons. The V call is TRBV4-2, the J call TRBJ2-3; 11 nucleotides agree with TRBD2. The clonotype was recovered from a human donor in good health. Some clones in this sample may be carry-over from other donors' samples. Input material: PBMCs. Here the CDR3 DNA reads TGTGCCAGCAGCCAAGCTACTAGCGGGGGTTCAGATACGCAGTATTTT. Amino acids: CASSQATSGGSDTQYF.